This T cell receptor (beta chain) was captured in a study of response to subunit inactivated influenza vaccine. In TCRdb, the RT-PCR reads were re-called with MiXCR into one record per CDR3 protein. The sample consists of 160,000 or so distinct CDR3 sequences, 11% of them appearing once. Trimming cost V 3 bases and J 1 base, with 9 bases left between them. The CDR3 extends over 14 amino acids. The V gene's germline CDR1 is MDHEN and CDR2 SYDVKM. Study results and caveats: There was a suggestion from the authors that each seasonal influenza vaccination recruits few new T cells.

A word on this clonotype: The antigen remains undetermined.

This receptor was identified in a man over 45 who received an inactivated influenza vaccine. V and J are TRBV28 and TRBJ2-5; possible D gene TRBD1, 6 bases. The sample consisted of non-naive T cells sorted from PBMCs, taken around seven weeks after vaccination. The CDR3 DNA reads TGTGCCAGCAGTTTCCGGACAGCCCAAGAGACCCAGTACTTC. This codes for CASSFRTAQETQYF.